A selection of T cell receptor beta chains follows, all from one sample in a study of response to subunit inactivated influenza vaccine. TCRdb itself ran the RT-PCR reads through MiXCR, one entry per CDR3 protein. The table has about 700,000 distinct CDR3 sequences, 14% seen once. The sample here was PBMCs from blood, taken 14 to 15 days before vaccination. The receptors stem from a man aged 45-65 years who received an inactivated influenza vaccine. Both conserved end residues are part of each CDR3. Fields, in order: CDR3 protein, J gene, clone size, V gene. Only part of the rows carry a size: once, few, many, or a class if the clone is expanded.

CASSSLGTQTVTDTQYF | TRBJ2-3 | NA | TRBV5-1
CASTPYGAYNEQFF | TRBJ2-1 | NA | TRBV6-1
CASSQDDSNSGNTIYF | TRBJ1-3 | few | TRBV4-2
CASRRGRSTDTQYF | TRBJ2-3 | NA | TRBV12-3/TRBV12-4
CSATGKQETQYF | TRBJ2-5 | NA | TRBV29-1
CASSTTENTEAFF | TRBJ1-1 | many | TRBV2
CSVESLAGFQETQYF | TRBJ2-5 | many | TRBV29-1
CASNIAGGTDTQYF | TRBJ2-3 | few | TRBV12-3/TRBV12-4
CASSPSRGVGYTF | TRBJ1-2 | few | TRBV7-6
CASSLLAGGYSYNEQFF | TRBJ2-1 | many | TRBV6-2/TRBV6-3
CASSQGPGVNIQYF | TRBJ2-4 | many | TRBV4-3
CSAGTSGSGDTQYF | TRBJ2-3 | NA | TRBV20-1
CASSLVSNPSYNEQFF | TRBJ2-1 | many | TRBV11-2
CASSLVQTNTGELFF | TRBJ2-2 | many | TRBV5-1
CASSPPLGNSPLHF | TRBJ1-6 | few | TRBV3-1
CATSRGRLYEQYF | TRBJ2-7 | many | TRBV15
CASSVVASEQFF | TRBJ2-1 | NA | TRBV9
CASSASGTRTDTQYF | TRBJ2-3 | NA | TRBV5-1
CSVTYGTGYNEQFF | TRBJ2-1 | NA | TRBV29-1
CASSERAAGNTIYF | TRBJ1-3 | few | TRBV2
CSARPRQGISTEAFF | TRBJ1-1 | NA | TRBV20-1
CASSWTSGGDEQFF | TRBJ2-1 | NA | TRBV4-2
CSALTGANSPLHF | TRBJ1-6 | NA | TRBV20-1
CASSQEGSGVTYEQYF | TRBJ2-7 | NA | TRBV4-3
CASSQDLTQPQHF | TRBJ1-5 | few | TRBV4-1
CSARPASGGAKNIQYF | TRBJ2-4 | NA | TRBV20-1
CASSLVFGSGTPDTQYF | TRBJ2-3 | NA | TRBV11-3
CSADARGRETQYF | TRBJ2-5 | many | TRBV20-1
CASSPVPTSGAYEQYF | TRBJ2-7 | NA | TRBV18
CASRAGGSSYNSPLHF | TRBJ1-6 | few | TRBV5-1
CSAPRQGHSYEQYF | TRBJ2-7 | many | TRBV20-1
CASSPTLKNTEAFF | TRBJ1-1 | many | TRBV3-1
CASTTGRGTGGRSPLHF | TRBJ1-6 | few | TRBV6-1
CSVEKGIHGYTF | TRBJ1-2 | NA | TRBV29-1
CASSEGRANEKLFF | TRBJ1-4 | many | TRBV2
CASSTSDRGTYEQYF | TRBJ2-7 | NA | TRBV28
CASSQGRPTRGGTNTEAFF | TRBJ1-1 | NA | TRBV4-2
CASSQDQGLGNEQYF | TRBJ2-7 | few | TRBV14
CASSFTSGGANNQPQHF | TRBJ1-5 | NA | TRBV6-2/TRBV6-3
CASSEYGSRPQETQYF | TRBJ2-5 | few | TRBV25-1
CASSPGQILIYKQYF | TRBJ2-7 | NA | TRBV3-1
CASSQRGRLAGGRLEQFF | TRBJ2-1 | NA | TRBV4-3